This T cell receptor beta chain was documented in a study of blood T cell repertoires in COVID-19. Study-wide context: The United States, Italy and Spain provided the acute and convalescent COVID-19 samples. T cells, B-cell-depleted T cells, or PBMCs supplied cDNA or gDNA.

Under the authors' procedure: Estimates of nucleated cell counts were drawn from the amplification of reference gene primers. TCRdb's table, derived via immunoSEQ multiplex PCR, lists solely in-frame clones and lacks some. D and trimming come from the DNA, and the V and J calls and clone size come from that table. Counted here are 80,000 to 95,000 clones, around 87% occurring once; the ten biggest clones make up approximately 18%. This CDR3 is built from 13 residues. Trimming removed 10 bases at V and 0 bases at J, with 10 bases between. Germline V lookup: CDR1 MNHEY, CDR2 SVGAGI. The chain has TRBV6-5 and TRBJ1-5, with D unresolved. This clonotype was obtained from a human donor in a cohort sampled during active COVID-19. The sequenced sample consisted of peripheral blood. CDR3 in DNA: TGTGCCACCCAGGTCGCTAGCAATCAGCCCCAGCATTTT. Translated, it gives CATQVASNQPQHF.